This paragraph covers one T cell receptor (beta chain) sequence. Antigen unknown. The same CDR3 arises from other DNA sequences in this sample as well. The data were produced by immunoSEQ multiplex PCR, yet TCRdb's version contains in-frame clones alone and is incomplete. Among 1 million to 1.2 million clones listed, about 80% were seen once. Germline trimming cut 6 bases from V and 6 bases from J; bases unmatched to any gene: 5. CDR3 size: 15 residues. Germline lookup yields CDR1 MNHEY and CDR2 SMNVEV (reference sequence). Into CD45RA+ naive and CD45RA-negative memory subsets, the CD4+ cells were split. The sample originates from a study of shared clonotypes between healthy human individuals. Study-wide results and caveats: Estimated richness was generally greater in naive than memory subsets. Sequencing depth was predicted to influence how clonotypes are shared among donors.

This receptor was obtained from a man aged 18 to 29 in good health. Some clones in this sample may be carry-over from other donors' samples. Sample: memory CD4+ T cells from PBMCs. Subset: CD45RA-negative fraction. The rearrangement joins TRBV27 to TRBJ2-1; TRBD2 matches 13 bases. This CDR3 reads CASRLLAGGPNEQFF. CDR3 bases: TGTGCCAGCAGACTACTAGCGGGAGGGCCCAATGAGCAGTTCTTC.